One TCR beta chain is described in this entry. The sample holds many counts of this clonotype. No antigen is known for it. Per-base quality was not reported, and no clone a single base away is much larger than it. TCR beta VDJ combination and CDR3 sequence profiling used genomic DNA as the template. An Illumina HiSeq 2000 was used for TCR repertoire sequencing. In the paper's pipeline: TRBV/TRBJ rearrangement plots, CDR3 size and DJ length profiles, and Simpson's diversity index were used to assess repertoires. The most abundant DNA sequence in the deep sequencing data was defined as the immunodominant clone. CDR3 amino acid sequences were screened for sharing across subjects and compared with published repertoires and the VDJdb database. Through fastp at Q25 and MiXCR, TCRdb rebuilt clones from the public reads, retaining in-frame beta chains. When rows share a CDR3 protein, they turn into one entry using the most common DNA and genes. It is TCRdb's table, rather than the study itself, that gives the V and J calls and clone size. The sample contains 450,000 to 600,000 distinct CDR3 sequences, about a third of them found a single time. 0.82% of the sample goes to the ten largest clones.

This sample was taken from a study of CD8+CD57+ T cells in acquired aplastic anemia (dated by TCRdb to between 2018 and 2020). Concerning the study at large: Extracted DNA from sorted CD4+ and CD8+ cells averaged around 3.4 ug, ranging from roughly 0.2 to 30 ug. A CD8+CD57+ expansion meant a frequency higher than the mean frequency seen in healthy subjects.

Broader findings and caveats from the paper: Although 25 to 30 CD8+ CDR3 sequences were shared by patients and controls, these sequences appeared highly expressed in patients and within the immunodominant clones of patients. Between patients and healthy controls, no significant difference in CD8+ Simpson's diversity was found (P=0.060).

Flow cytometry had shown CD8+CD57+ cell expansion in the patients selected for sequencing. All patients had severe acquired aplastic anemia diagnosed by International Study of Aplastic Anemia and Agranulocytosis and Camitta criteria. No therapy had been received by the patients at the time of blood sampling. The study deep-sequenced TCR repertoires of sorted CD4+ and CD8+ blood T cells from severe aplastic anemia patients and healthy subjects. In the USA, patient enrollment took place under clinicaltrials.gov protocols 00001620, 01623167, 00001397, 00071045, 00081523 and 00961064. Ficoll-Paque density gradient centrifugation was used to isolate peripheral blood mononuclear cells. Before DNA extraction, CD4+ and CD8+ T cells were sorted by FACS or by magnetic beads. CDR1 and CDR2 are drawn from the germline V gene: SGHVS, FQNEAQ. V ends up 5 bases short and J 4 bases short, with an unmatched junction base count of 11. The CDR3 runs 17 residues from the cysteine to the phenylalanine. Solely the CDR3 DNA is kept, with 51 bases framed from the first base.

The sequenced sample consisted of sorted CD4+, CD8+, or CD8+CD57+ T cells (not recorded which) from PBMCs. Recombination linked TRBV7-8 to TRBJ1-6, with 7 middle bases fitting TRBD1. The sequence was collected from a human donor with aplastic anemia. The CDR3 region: CASSIPSGGSYNSPLHF. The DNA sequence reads TGTGCCAGCAGCATCCCATCAGGGGGTTCTTATAATTCACCCCTCCACTTT.